This is a list of T cell receptor beta chains from one sample in a study of blood T cell repertoires in COVID-19. TCRdb's table, derived via immunoSEQ multiplex PCR, lists solely in-frame clones and lacks some. The sample has around 19,000 clones; 85% to 90% are singletons. Sequenced sample: peripheral blood. These receptors were collected from a woman between 55 and 75 years old with active COVID-19. Both conserved end residues are part of each CDR3. D genes are given only for firm matches. The listing skips clone size in some rows; elsewhere it reads once, few, many or a size class.

D gene: TRBD2; clone size: -; J gene: TRBJ2-3; V gene: TRBV24-1; CDR3 protein: CATSDPTGGLNTDTQYF; CDR3 DNA: TGTGCCACCAGTGACCCCACGGGGGGGCTTAACACAGATACGCAGTATTTT
D gene: TRBD1; clone size: -; J gene: TRBJ1-3; V gene: TRBV5-1; CDR3 protein: CASSLSGTGSGNTIYF; CDR3 DNA: TGCGCCAGCAGCTTGTCGGGGACAGGGAGTGGAAACACCATATATTTT
D gene: -; clone size: -; J gene: TRBJ2-2; V gene: TRBV7-9; CDR3 protein: CASSLAHGPKWAGELFF; CDR3 DNA: TGTGCCAGCAGCTTAGCCCATGGGCCTAAGTGGGCCGGGGAGCTGTTTTTT
D gene: -; clone size: -; J gene: TRBJ2-5; V gene: TRBV6-5; CDR3 protein: CASSLFQGPQETQYF; CDR3 DNA: TGTGCCAGCAGTTTATTTCAGGGGCCCCAAGAGACCCAGTACTTC
D gene: TRBD1; clone size: -; J gene: TRBJ1-2; V gene: TRBV5-6; CDR3 protein: CASTPRGRDRAGITF; CDR3 DNA: TGTGCCAGCACCCCGAGGGGACGGGACAGGGCTGGTATCACCTTC
D gene: TRBD1; clone size: -; J gene: TRBJ1-1; V gene: TRBV2; CDR3 protein: CASSEGQRDTEAFF; CDR3 DNA: TGTGCCAGCAGCGAGGGACAGCGAGACACTGAAGCTTTCTTT
D gene: -; clone size: -; J gene: TRBJ1-3; V gene: TRBV5-1; CDR3 protein: CASSLKPGGGNTIYF; CDR3 DNA: TGCGCCAGCAGCTTGAAACCGGGTGGCGGAAACACCATATATTTT
D gene: TRBD1; clone size: -; J gene: TRBJ1-1; V gene: TRBV5-6; CDR3 protein: CASSLAGQGGKEAFF; CDR3 DNA: TGTGCCAGCAGCTTGGCTGGACAGGGCGGGAAGGAAGCTTTCTTT
D gene: TRBD1; clone size: few; J gene: TRBJ1-1; V gene: TRBV5-1; CDR3 protein: CASSPTGVNTEAFF; CDR3 DNA: TGCGCCAGCAGCCCGACAGGGGTGAACACTGAAGCTTTCTTT
D gene: TRBD1; clone size: -; J gene: TRBJ2-7; V gene: TRBV6-1; CDR3 protein: CASSERTGGALQYF; CDR3 DNA: TGTGCCAGCAGTGAAAGGACAGGGGGCGCATTGCAGTACTTC
D gene: -; clone size: once; J gene: TRBJ1-3; V gene: TRBV5-5; CDR3 protein: CASSLDLGPGNTIYF; CDR3 DNA: TGTGCCAGCAGCTTGGACCTGGGGCCTGGAAACACCATATATTTT
D gene: TRBD1; clone size: -; J gene: TRBJ1-1; V gene: TRBV3-1/TRBV3-2; CDR3 protein: CASSLGQGLAEAFF; CDR3 DNA: TGTGCCAGCAGCCTCGGACAGGGGTTGGCTGAAGCTTTCTTT
D gene: -; clone size: few; J gene: TRBJ1-1; V gene: TRBV6-5; CDR3 protein: CASSYSDSRLNTEAFF; CDR3 DNA: TGTGCCAGCAGTTACTCGGACAGCCGACTGAACACTGAAGCTTTCTTT
D gene: -; clone size: -; J gene: TRBJ1-2; V gene: TRBV18; CDR3 protein: CASSPQNNYGYTF; CDR3 DNA: TGTGCCAGCTCACCTCAGAATAACTATGGCTACACCTTC
D gene: TRBD2; clone size: once; J gene: TRBJ2-7; V gene: TRBV29-1; CDR3 protein: CSVEETGRGSGYEQYF; CDR3 DNA: TGCAGCGTTGAGGAGACGGGGAGGGGTTCCGGGTACGAGCAGTACTTC
D gene: -; clone size: -; J gene: TRBJ1-6; V gene: TRBV5-4; CDR3 protein: CASSIGGPLHF; CDR3 DNA: TGTGCCAGCAGCATCGGAGGCCCCCTCCACTTT
D gene: -; clone size: -; J gene: TRBJ2-5; V gene: TRBV14; CDR3 protein: CASSQAGTPQETQYF; CDR3 DNA: TGTGCCAGCAGCCAGGCCGGGACACCACAAGAGACCCAGTACTTC
D gene: -; clone size: -; J gene: TRBJ2-2; V gene: TRBV24-1; CDR3 protein: CATSDPQGPTGELFF; CDR3 DNA: TGTGCCACCAGTGATCCGCAGGGGCCCACCGGGGAGCTGTTTTTT
D gene: TRBD1; clone size: -; J gene: TRBJ2-3; V gene: TRBV10-3; CDR3 protein: CATRTGHLADTQYF; CDR3 DNA: TGTGCCACCCGGACAGGGCATCTGGCAGATACGCAGTATTTT
D gene: -; clone size: -; J gene: TRBJ1-5; V gene: TRBV7-9; CDR3 protein: CASSPIGQLNQPQHF; CDR3 DNA: TGTGCCAGCAGCCCAATCGGACAGCTCAATCAGCCCCAGCATTTT
D gene: TRBD1; clone size: once; J gene: TRBJ2-3; V gene: TRBV27; CDR3 protein: CASSLGQGGTDTQYF; CDR3 DNA: TGTGCCAGCAGTTTGGGACAGGGAGGCACAGATACGCAGTATTTT
D gene: -; clone size: -; J gene: TRBJ1-5; V gene: TRBV10-3; CDR3 protein: CAISEGLSNQPQHF; CDR3 DNA: TGTGCCATCAGTGAGGGGCTAAGCAATCAGCCCCAGCATTTT
D gene: -; clone size: -; J gene: TRBJ1-5; V gene: TRBV2; CDR3 protein: CASRAGVNQPQHF; CDR3 DNA: TGTGCCAGCAGGGCAGGGGTCAATCAGCCCCAGCATTTT
D gene: TRBD2; clone size: -; J gene: TRBJ2-1; V gene: TRBV11-2; CDR3 protein: CASSPRLAGGSNEQFF; CDR3 DNA: TGTGCCAGCAGCCCGCGACTAGCGGGGGGGTCCAATGAGCAGTTCTTC
D gene: -; clone size: -; J gene: TRBJ1-4; V gene: TRBV6-2/TRBV6-3; CDR3 protein: CASSYRDFNEKLFF; CDR3 DNA: TGTGCCAGCAGTTACCGGGATTTTAATGAAAAACTGTTTTTT
D gene: -; clone size: -; J gene: TRBJ1-5; V gene: TRBV5-6; CDR3 protein: CASSFSEEIGQPQHF; CDR3 DNA: TGTGCCAGCAGCTTCTCCGAGGAAATTGGTCAGCCCCAGCATTTT